Sequencing of this TCR beta chain was carried out in a study of vaccination effects on CD4 cells after COVID-19. Findings and limits, study-wide: The vaccine-induced clones of healthy vaccinees included only 1 of 255 that cross-reacted with common cold coronaviruses.

On this clone itself: What it binds is not known.

V lost 0 bases to trimming and J lost 5 bases; unmatched junction nucleotides: 13. Germline V gene data show CDR1 as SGHRS and CDR2 as YFSETQ. CDR3 length: 17 amino acids. Peptide-pool stimulation followed by sequencing identified expanded antigen-specific CD4+ clonotypes in the ViraFEST assay. Researchers isolated CD4+ T cells once 9 to 11 days of culture had elapsed. According to the study, vaccine recipients showed no prior SARS-CoV-2 infection and negative nucleocapsid antibodies. Produced via immunoSEQ multiplex PCR; TCRdb's table is partial and in-frame only. Of 71,000 or so clones detected, approximately 70% appear once; the ten largest clones hold roughly 4%.

The receptor's source is a human donor who received a COVID-19 vaccine. The rearrangement uses TRBV5-1 and TRBJ1-1, with 7 bases that match TRBD1. Specimen: CD4+ T cells from PBMCs cultured with HCoV-OC43 spike peptides, collected before COVID-19 vaccination. The subset denotes: HCoV-OC43 spike overlapping peptide pool stimulation. CDR3 residues: CASSLALRNRGRTEAFF. The CDR3 DNA reads as TGCGCCAGCAGCTTGGCCCTTCGAAACAGGGGAAGGACTGAAGCTTTCTTT.